Following are 26 T cell receptor beta chains from one sample sequenced in a study of blood T cells in healthy people across ages. Combining a sample-barcoded 5' primer with a J-beta primer mix, a second PCR ran for 7 to 11 cycles. TCRdb reanalysed the 5' RACE reads using MiXCR and keeps one entry per CDR3 protein. The table lists 1.5 million or so distinct CDR3 sequences, around 42% of them singletons. The sequenced sample consisted of blood. These receptors were collected from a woman between 18 and 30 years old in good health.

This clonotype was counted a few times. This chain links TRBV7-2 with TRBJ1-3; D call uncertain. The CDR3 has 16 amino acids. Germline lookup yields CDR1 SGHTA and CDR2 FQGNSA. V shed 4 bases and J shed 0 bases, with 13 bases lying between them. The CDR3 coding sequence is TGTGCCAGCAGCTCCCCCCCTGGCTCCTCTGGAAACACCATATATTTT. Translation: CASSSPPGSSGNTIYF.

This chain uses TRBV7-9 with TRBJ2-1, with D perhaps matching TRBD2 (6 bases). CDR1 is SEHNR and CDR2 is FQNEAQ in the germline V gene (reference sequence). V gave up 5 bases and J gave up 3 bases, with 17 bases separating them. This CDR3 region has 16 residues. This chain's CDR3 is CASSPAGGLVYNEQFF. In DNA, the CDR3 is TGTGCCAGCAGCCCCGCTGGGGGACTGGTCTACAATGAGCAGTTCTTC.

This clonotype was detected only a few times. CDR3 in amino acids: CASSQDGAGSSSYEQYF. CDR3 DNA sequence: TGTGCCAGCAGCCAAGACGGAGCGGGATCGAGCTCCTACGAGCAGTACTTC. The V and J genes are TRBV4-2 and TRBJ2-7, with 7 bases that match TRBD2. V lost 0 bases to trimming and J lost 0 bases; unmatched junction nucleotides: 8. CDR3 length: 17 residues. Germline-derived CDR1 and CDR2 are LGHNA and YNFKEQ.

The genes are TRBV12-3 or TRBV12-4 and TRBJ2-1; unclear D gene. The length of the CDR3 is 11 residues. V lost 6 bases and J lost 7, with 7 bases in between. CDR3 in amino acids: CASRSRNEQFF. CDR3 nucleotides: TGTGCCAGCAGGAGCCGAAATGAGCAGTTCTTC.

This clonotype has only a few counts. This chain uses TRBV20-1 with TRBJ1-1; 8 nucleotides line up with TRBD1. This CDR3 is 14 amino acids long. With 6 bases clipped from V and 2 bases from J, the junction kept 8 bases outside the gene matches. In germline, CDR1 is DFQATT, CDR2 SNEGSKA (reference sequence). The CDR3 is CSAKTGGPNTEAFF. The CDR3 coding sequence is TGCAGTGCAAAAACAGGGGGACCCAACACTGAAGCTTTCTTT.

The CDR3: CASSPRASGYTDTQYF. DNA for the CDR3: TGTGCCAGCAGCCCACGGGCTAGCGGTTACACAGATACGCAGTATTTT. The V gene is TRBV7-2, the J gene TRBJ2-3; 7 bases match TRBD2. Germline V CDR1 and CDR2: SGHTA, FQGNSA. V shed 5 bases, J shed 2 bases, and the junction held 10 bases outside the gene matches. The CDR3 has 16 amino acids.

The rearrangement joins TRBV30 to TRBJ2-5; D is possibly TRBD1 or TRBD2 (5 bases each). From germline, CDR1 is GTSNPN and CDR2 SVGIG (reference sequence). The ends were cut back, 4 bases at V and 2 bases at J, with 11 bases in the middle. This CDR3 is built from 13 residues. CDR3 region: CAWNIGTQETQYF. For the CDR3, the DNA is TGTGCCTGGAATATAGGGACGCAAGAGACCCAGTACTTC.

V is TRBV29-1 and J is TRBJ1-1; a possible D gene is TRBD1 (6 bases). The germline V and J ends were trimmed by 4 bases and 4 bases, with 13 bases remaining between them. This CDR3 spans 13 amino acids. Germline V gene data show CDR1 as SQVTM and CDR2 as ANQGSEA. The CDR3 region is CSVAGAGTTEAFF. The CDR3, as DNA: TGCAGCGTTGCAGGGGCCGGTACCACTGAAGCTTTCTTT.

The chain is built from TRBV4-2 and TRBJ1-2; D possibly corresponds to TRBD1 (5 bases). The CDR3 is 16 residues long. V lost 4 bases and J 1 base, leaving 16 bases between the germline ends. CDR1 is LGHNA, CDR2 YNFKEQ, per germline. DNA for the CDR3: TGTGCCAGCAGCCGAGAGGGAGGGGCCAGTAACTATGGCTACACCTTC. It specifies CASSREGGASNYGYTF.

The rearrangement uses TRBV4-1 and TRBJ1-6; TRBD1 matches 7 bases. There are 17 residues in the CDR3. V lost 1 base and J lost 4; bases outside the gene matches: 7. The V gene's germline CDR1 is MGHRA and CDR2 YSYEKL. The CDR3: CASSQGISGQYNSPLHF. CDR3 nucleotide sequence: TGCGCCAGCAGCCAAGGAATATCGGGACAGTATAATTCACCCCTCCACTTT.

V gene TRBV4-1 combines with J gene TRBJ1-1; D call uncertain. Germline CDR1 reads MGHRA; CDR2 reads YSYEKL. V lost 5 bases to trimming and J lost 7 bases, with 11 bases between them. The CDR3 runs 12 residues. The chain's CDR3 is CASSSGGDEAFF. The CDR3 region has the DNA TGCGCCAGCAGCTCAGGTGGGGATGAAGCTTTCTTT.

This clonotype was detected once. V gene TRBV19 combines with J gene TRBJ1-2; 8 nucleotides align to TRBD1. The germline gives CDR1 LNHDA, CDR2 SQIVND (reference sequence). Losses at the gene ends were 9 bases for V and 8 bases for J; bases not matched to a gene: 8. The CDR3 spans 12 residues. DNA of the CDR3: TGTGCCAGCATGCAGGGGGCGCGCGGCTACACCTTC. Its translation is CASMQGARGYTF.

This clonotype showed up just a few times. The rearrangement uses TRBV20-1 and TRBJ1-5; maybe TRBD1 (6 bases). Germline V gene sequence: CDR1 DFQATT, CDR2 SNEGSKA (reference sequence). V was trimmed by 0 bases and J by 3 bases, leaving 18 bases between them. The CDR3 extends over 17 amino acids. CDR3 sequence: CSARDPGTLTHNQPQHF. The CDR3 DNA reads as TGCAGTGCTAGAGATCCCGGGACACTAACTCACAATCAGCCCCAGCATTTT.

Comments on this clonotype: A much larger clone is a single base away; this may be a read error. The chain combines TRBV29-1 with TRBJ2-7; 8 bases agree with TRBD1. V trimming: 3 bases; J trimming: 4 bases; junction bases outside the gene matches: 11. CDR1 is SQVTM, CDR2 ANQGSEA, per germline. The CDR3 contains 15 residues. The CDR3 coding sequence is TGCAGCGTTGATTGGTGGGACAGGCTGCTTTACGAGCAGTACTTC. It yields the protein CSVDWWDRLLYEQYF.

V gene TRBV18 combines with J gene TRBJ1-2; tentatively, D is TRBD1 (5 bases). Germline assignment: CDR1 KGHSH and CDR2 LQKENI. V was shortened by 5 bases and J by 6 bases, with 19 bases between the two germline ends. The CDR3 totals 15 residues. In nucleotides, the CDR3 is TGTGCCAGCTCAGCCTCAATACAGGCCGCTCATGGCTACACCTTC. Its translation: CASSASIQAAHGYTF.

This clonotype has just a few counts. The V call is TRBV7-3, the J call TRBJ2-3; 9 nucleotides line up with TRBD2. Germline V gives CDR1 SGHTA, CDR2 FQGTGA. J gave up 3 bases and V 4 bases, and 8 bases lay outside the gene matches. This CDR3 comprises 16 residues. This CDR3 is CASSSTGTSLTDTQYF. The CDR3 coding sequence is TGTGCCAGCAGCTCAACCGGGACTAGCTTAACAGATACGCAGTATTTT.

The V call is TRBV2, the J call TRBJ2-1; D gene unclear. CDR3 length: 10 residues. Germline V CDR1 and CDR2: SNHLY, FYNNEI. Trimming stripped 8 bases from V and 10 bases from J, with 9 bases between. The CDR3 DNA follows: TGTGCCAGCGGGGTAGTCGAGCAGTTCTTC. Translating it yields CASGVVEQFF.

This clonotype has more than one count but fewer than ten. The V call is TRBV7-9, the J call TRBJ2-1, with 7 nucleotides matching TRBD2. The germline CDR1 and CDR2 sequences are SEHNR and FQNEAQ (reference sequence). This CDR3 is 15 amino acids long. V lost 5 bases, J lost 3 bases, and 7 bases stayed unmatched. The CDR3 region has the DNA TGTGCCAGCAGCCCCCGGGGGGTTGTCTACAATGAGCAGTTCTTC. It is translated as CASSPRGVVYNEQFF. Based on the CDR3 plus reference TRBV7-9 and TRBJ2-1, the full variable domain is DTGVSQNPRHKITKRGQNVTFRCDPISEHNRLYWYRQTLGQGPEFLTYFQNEAQLEKSRLLSDRFSAERPKGSFSTLEIQRTEQGDSAMYLCASSPRGVVYNEQFFGPGTRLTVL.

CDR3 loop: CASSHDPSTEAFF. CDR3 nucleotide sequence: TGTGCCAGCAGTCACGACCCTAGCACTGAAGCTTTCTTT. This rearrangement joins TRBV6-6 to TRBJ1-1; D unresolved. Germline V lookup: CDR1 MNHNY, CDR2 SVGAGI (reference sequence). The CDR3 runs 13 residues. V lost 5 bases, J lost 4 bases, and 11 bases lay in between.

The chain recombines TRBV30 with TRBJ1-1; TRBD1 matches 8 bases. The V gene's germline CDR1 is GTSNPN and CDR2 SVGIG (reference sequence). CDR3 size: 12 residues. V dropped 5 bases and J dropped 7; count of bases not matched to a gene: 6. CDR3 bases: TGTGCCTGGGGGGGACAGGCTTTTGAAGCTTTCTTT. Residues: CAWGGQAFEAFF. Filled out from reference TRBV30 and TRBJ1-1, the complete variable domain reads SQTIHQWPATLVQPVGSPLSLECTVEGTSNPNLYWYRQAAGRGLQLLFYSVGIGQISSEVPQNLSASRPQDRQFILSSKKLLLSDSGFYLCAWGGQAFEAFFGQGTRLTVV.

There are a few counts of this clonotype. The chain carries TRBV12-3 or TRBV12-4 and TRBJ2-1, with D unresolved. The CDR3 contains 14 residues. The V end lost 6 bases, the J end lost 0 bases, and 9 bases lay between the germline ends. This CDR3 is CASSVTHSYNEQFF. CDR3 nucleotide sequence: TGTGCCAGCAGCGTGACCCACTCCTACAATGAGCAGTTCTTC.

This rearrangement joins TRBV11-2 to TRBJ2-7; TRBD2 matches at 14 bases. Trimming at V came to 2 bases and at J to 5 bases, leaving 5 bases not matched to a gene. Germline CDR1 reads SGHAT; CDR2 reads FQNNGV. This CDR3 spans 16 amino acids. This chain's CDR3 is CASSLRGLAGDNEQYF. The CDR3 nucleotides read TGTGCCAGCAGCTTAAGGGGACTAGCGGGAGACAACGAGCAGTACTTC.

In this sample, this clonotype turned up a few times. V is TRBV24-1 and J is TRBJ2-2; either TRBD1 or TRBD2 may supply D (6 bases each). In germline, CDR1 is KGHDR, CDR2 SFDVKD. With 4 bases removed from V and 2 bases from J, the gap between germline ends came to 16 bases. The CDR3 sequence is 17 residues long. CDR3 nucleotide sequence: TGTGCCACCAGTGACTATGGAGGAGGGACAAACACCGGGGAGCTGTTTTTT. Amino acid sequence: CATSDYGGGTNTGELFF.

CDR3 DNA sequence: TGCGCCAGCGTACAGGGGATGCCGAACTCCTACGAGCAGTACTTC. As protein: CASVQGMPNSYEQYF. The rearrangement links TRBV5-1 to TRBJ2-7, with 7 nucleotides matching TRBD1. This CDR3 has 15 residues. J gave up 0 bases and V 7 bases, and 10 bases lay outside the gene matches. Germline CDR1 and CDR2: SGHRS and YFSETQ.

This rearrangement joins TRBV20-1 to TRBJ2-5; 10 nucleotides line up with TRBD2. The DNA end is more similar to TRBJ2-7, so the J call may be wrong. This CDR3 is built from 15 residues. CDR1 and CDR2 (germline): DFQATT, SNEGSKA (reference sequence). This chain's CDR3 is CSAEASGSYSHEQYF. CDR3 nucleotides: TGCAGTGCAGAGGCTAGCGGGAGTTATTCCCACGAGCAGTACTTC.

This clonotype was seen a single time. The junction departs from the called germline gene at one end, perhaps through a read error. The chain joins TRBV10-3 to TRBJ2-1; D remains unclear. This CDR3 contains 15 residues. CDR1 is ENHRY and CDR2 is SYGVKD in the germline V gene. CDR3 sequence: CATSERGSSYNEQFF. The DNA for the CDR3 is TGTGCCACCAGTGAGCGTGGCAGCTCCTACAATGAGCAGTTCTTC.